These 6 T cell receptor beta chains were all obtained from the same sample, sequenced in a study of a mutant IDH1 vaccine in newly diagnosed glioma. The time point denotes: week 47, end of study. It was 300 ug of mutant IDH1 20-mer peptide that made up each vaccine dose, given with topical imiquimod. Clones were read by immunoSEQ multiplex PCR, and TCRdb kept only the in-frame ones, dropping some. The sample gives approximately 84,000 clones, roughly 77% of which show up once; around 5% is in the top ten. These receptors have no known antigen. The specimen was PBMCs, collected from a glioma patient whose treatment included an IDH1 peptide vaccine. The origin of the receptors is a man aged 40-50 years with glioma.

V is TRBV19 and J is TRBJ2-5; D assignment may be TRBD1 or TRBD2 (5 bases each). CDR1 LNHDA and CDR2 SQIVND come from the germline V gene (reference sequence). This CDR3 is 14 amino acids long. V was shortened by 3 bases and J by 7 bases, with 15 bases between the two germline ends. The CDR3 coding sequence is TGTGCCAGTAGTATGTGGGGGTCCTCAAGGACCCAGTACTTC. Translated: CASSMWGSSRTQYF.

V is TRBV9 and J is TRBJ2-5, with TRBD2 matching 10 bases. Germline CDR1 SGDLS, CDR2 YYNGEE. The length of the CDR3 is 19 residues. Unmatched junction bases numbered 16, after V lost 3 bases and J lost 2 bases. In DNA form, the CDR3 reads TGTGCCAGCAGCGAAGGTAGCGGGAGGACCGGAAAACTACAAGAGACCCAGTACTTC. It encodes CASSEGSGRTGKLQETQYF.

This chain links TRBV7-2 with TRBJ2-7; possibly TRBD1 or TRBD2 for D (5 bases each). This CDR3 comprises 16 residues. Trimming cost V 2 bases and J 1 base, with 15 bases left between them. CDR1 is SGHTA, CDR2 FQGNSA, per germline. Here the CDR3 reads CASSLKQGPLSYEQYF. DNA for the CDR3: TGTGCCAGCAGCTTAAAGCAGGGACCGTTGTCCTACGAGCAGTACTTC.

The chain recombines TRBV5-1 with TRBJ2-5; 9 bases fit TRBD1. The DNA end favors TRBJ2-7, so the J call may be wrong. The CDR3 length is 15 residues. Germline V gene data show CDR1 as SGHRS and CDR2 as YFSETQ. CDR3 in DNA: TGCGCCAGCAGCTTGGGGACAGGGGTAGTCTACGAGCAGTACTTC. This codes for CASSLGTGVVYEQYF.

This chain links TRBV30 with TRBJ2-1; D not resolved. Looked up from germline, CDR1 is GTSNPN and CDR2 is SVGIG (reference sequence). The V end was cut by 0 bases, the J end by 10 bases, with 16 bases between. The CDR3 is 14 residues long. The CDR3 sequence is CAWSVGGAPTEQFF. DNA of the CDR3: TGTGCCTGGAGTGTGGGCGGAGCTCCCACAGAGCAGTTCTTC. Filled out from reference TRBV30 and TRBJ2-1, the complete variable domain reads SQTIHQWPATLVQPVGSPLSLECTVEGTSNPNLYWYRQAAGRGLQLLFYSVGIGQISSEVPQNLSASRPQDRQFILSSKKLLLSDSGFYLCAWSVGGAPTEQFFGPGTRLTVL.

The chain links TRBV11-2 to TRBJ1-3; the match to TRBD1 covers 8 bases. The CDR3 covers 16 residues. Germline CDR1 is SGHAT and CDR2 is FQNNGV. Trimming at V came to 0 bases and at J to 1 base, leaving 2 bases not matched to a gene. Here the CDR3 reads CASSLEQGASGNTIYF. CDR3 nucleotides: TGTGCCAGCAGCTTAGAGCAGGGGGCGTCTGGAAACACCATATATTTT.